The 31 T cell receptor beta chains below come from one sample, sequenced in a study of cytomegalovirus exposure and HLA in healthy donors. The PCR contained 60 Vbeta and 13 Jbeta primers. This table comes from immunoSEQ multiplex PCR, and its TCRdb copy is limited to in-frame clones, with some not included. The specimen's table records around 33,000 clones. The material sequenced was PBMCs. The receptors derive from a man in his forties in good health and CMV-seronegative.

V gene TRBV4-1 combines with J gene TRBJ2-4; no clear D. V was trimmed by 2 bases and J by 3 bases, leaving 14 bases between them. This CDR3 contains 16 residues. Germline V gives CDR1 MGHRA, CDR2 YSYEKL. The CDR3 region has the DNA TGCGCCAGCAGCCAAACTGCGACCGGAGTCAAAAACATTCAGTACTTC. It encodes CASSQTATGVKNIQYF.

As DNA, the CDR3 is TGTGCCTGGAGTGTACTAGGCAGCCTCTACGAGCAGTACTTC. Its translation is CAWSVLGSLYEQYF. This chain connects TRBV30 to TRBJ2-7, with TRBD2 as a possible D gene (5 bases). Germline values: CDR1 GTSNPN, CDR2 SVGIG (reference sequence). The CDR3 runs 14 residues. V was trimmed by 0 bases and J by 3 bases, leaving 12 bases between them.

The chain recombines TRBV2 with TRBJ1-1; TRBD1 matches at 8 bases. CDR3 size: 13 residues. The trim removed 6 bases at V and 1 base at J, leaving 1 base unmatched. Germline lookup yields CDR1 SNHLY and CDR2 FYNNEI. The DNA for the CDR3 is TGTGCCAGCAGAGACAGGGGGAACACTGAAGCTTTCTTT. Residues: CASRDRGNTEAFF.

J is TRBJ2-3 and V is TRBV6-5, with TRBD2 as a possible D gene (6 bases). Trimming shortened V by 4 bases and J by 0 bases, and 8 bases separated the two germline ends. Germline lookup yields CDR1 MNHEY and CDR2 SVGAGI. The CDR3 has 14 residues. The CDR3 region has the DNA TGTGCCAGCAGTTGGGCGGGGAGCACAGATACGCAGTATTTT. Residues: CASSWAGSTDTQYF.

CDR3 bases: TGTGCCAGCTGGTCCGGACAGCTGATAACCTACGAGCAGTACTTC. Protein: CASWSGQLITYEQYF. V is TRBV9 and J is TRBJ2-7, with a possible D match to TRBD1 (6 bases). The CDR3 runs to 15 residues. Germline assignment: CDR1 SGDLS and CDR2 YYNGEE. V gave up 7 bases and J gave up 2 bases, with 19 bases separating them.

V gene TRBV27 combines with J gene TRBJ2-7; TRBD1 matches 10 bases. Germline V lookup: CDR1 MNHEY, CDR2 SMNVEV (reference sequence). The CDR3 is made up of 15 amino acids. Trimming removed 6 bases from V and 6 bases from J; junction bases left unmatched: 11. The CDR3 here is CASSPGTGEVSEQYF. DNA of the CDR3: TGTGCCAGCAGCCCGGGGACAGGGGAAGTTTCCGAGCAGTACTTC.

The chain has TRBV19 and TRBJ1-2; D perhaps matches TRBD1 (6 bases). CDR3 length: 14 amino acids. Germline V CDR1 and CDR2: LNHDA, SQIVND (reference sequence). Trimming took off 6 bases at V and 8 bases at J, with 19 bases between the two ends. The CDR3 sequence: CASSRRGQVGGYTF. The CDR3 DNA reads TGTGCCAGTAGCCGCAGGGGCCAAGTCGGGGGCTACACCTTC. The variable domain in full, with the rest retrieved from reference TRBV19 and TRBJ1-2, is DGGITQSPKYLFRKEGQNVTLSCEQNLNHDAMYWYRQDPGQGLRLIYYSQIVNDFQKGDIAEGYSVSREKKESFPLTVTSAQKNPTAFYLCASSRRGQVGGYTFGSGTRLTVV.

CDR3 nucleotides: TGCGCCAGCAGCCACCGACAGGGCGACACCTACGAGCAGTACTTC. It specifies CASSHRQGDTYEQYF. The chain combines TRBV4-3 with TRBJ2-7, with 7 bases matching TRBD1. The CDR3 length is 15 residues. After removal of 3 bases from V and 2 bases from J, the junction contained 7 bases not matched to a gene. Germline V gene sequence: CDR1 LGHNA, CDR2 YSLEER.

The chain recombines TRBV29-1 with TRBJ1-1, with a possible D match to TRBD1 (5 bases). This CDR3 has 15 residues. The germline V gene encodes CDR1 SQVTM and CDR2 ANQGSEA. The germline V and J ends were trimmed by 3 bases and 6 bases, with 20 bases remaining between them. Written as DNA, the CDR3 is TGCAGCGTTGATTCGGGGGTCGTTTTCTTGGCTGAAGCTTTCTTT. It codes for CSVDSGVVFLAEAFF.

The chain couples TRBV5-1 to TRBJ1-3; TRBD1 matches 10 bases. The CDR3 is 16 amino acids. With 0 bases clipped from V and 0 bases from J, the junction kept 0 bases outside the gene matches. Germline loops: CDR1 SGHRS, CDR2 YFSETQ. CDR3 nucleotides: TGCGCCAGCAGCTTGGGGACAGGGGGCTCTGGAAACACCATATATTTT. This encodes CASSLGTGGSGNTIYF.

The V gene is TRBV9, the J gene TRBJ2-3; weak D call: TRBD2 (6 bases). Trimming pared 6 bases from V and 0 bases from J, leaving 14 bases between. Looked up from germline, CDR1 is SGDLS and CDR2 is YYNGEE. The CDR3 runs to 15 residues. The CDR3 is CASTRIAESTDTQYF. The CDR3 DNA reads TGTGCCAGCACCCGGATAGCGGAAAGCACAGATACGCAGTATTTT.

The chain links TRBV12-5 to TRBJ2-1; the match to TRBD2 covers 8 bases. The CDR3 length is 14 residues. The J segment lost 4 bases and the V segment lost 6 bases, leaving 5 bases of the junction unmatched. The germline CDR1 and CDR2 sequences are LGHNT and FRNRAP. CDR3 in DNA: TGTGCTAGTGGCCGGGGGGGGAGTTACAATGAGCAGTTCTTC. It yields the protein CASGRGGSYNEQFF.

The chain carries TRBV18 and TRBJ2-1; 7 bases line up with TRBD1. CDR1 and CDR2 from the germline V gene are KGHSH and LQKENI. V lost 3 bases to trimming and J lost 9 bases; unmatched junction nucleotides: 11. This CDR3 is 15 amino acids long. The DNA for the CDR3 is TGTGCCAGCTCACCGGCCCGACAAGGGGGCATTGAGCAGTTCTTC. Translation gives CASSPARQGGIEQFF.

The CDR3 here is CASRTDNEQFF. For the CDR3, the DNA is TGTGCCAGCAGAACGGACAATGAGCAGTTCTTC. The chain carries TRBV6-8 and TRBJ2-1; no firm D call. The ends were cut back, 6 bases at V and 5 bases at J, with 5 bases in the middle. The CDR3 spans 11 residues. Germline assignment: CDR1 MNHGY and CDR2 SAAAGT.

The V and J genes are TRBV2 and TRBJ1-2; possible D gene TRBD1, 5 bases. The CDR3 has 14 amino acids. The ends were cut back, 5 bases at V and 2 bases at J, with 12 bases in the middle. Germline CDR1 is SNHLY and CDR2 is FYNNEI. CDR3 coding DNA: TGTGCCAGCAGTTCTCAGGGAACCAACTATGGCTACACCTTC. It yields the protein CASSSQGTNYGYTF.

This chain connects TRBV12-5 to TRBJ2-1; D might be TRBD2 (6 bases). This CDR3 comprises 12 residues. The germline V gene has CDR1 LGHNT and CDR2 FRNRAP. V lost 5 bases and J 12 bases, leaving 14 bases between the germline ends. The CDR3 sequence is CASGPEEGVQFF. CDR3 DNA sequence: TGTGCTAGTGGTCCCGAGGAGGGAGTGCAGTTCTTC. Supplemented by reference TRBV12-5 and TRBJ2-1, the full variable domain reads DARVTQTPRHKVTEMGQEVTMRCQPILGHNTVFWYRQTMMQGLELLAYFRNRAPLDDSGMPKDRFSAEMPDATLATLKIQPSEPRDSAVYFCASGPEEGVQFFGPGTRLTVL.

The CDR3 loop is CASTRDRAETQYF. The DNA for the CDR3 is TGTGCCAGCACTCGGGACAGGGCAGAGACCCAGTACTTC. The chain has TRBV11-3 and TRBJ2-5; 9 bases map to TRBD1. The CDR3 contains 13 residues. Germline loops: CDR1 SGHNT, CDR2 YENEEA. Losses at the gene ends were 7 bases for V and 4 bases for J; bases not matched to a gene: 4.

This chain uses TRBV30 with TRBJ1-5, with 8 bases aligning to TRBD1. V lost 1 base to trimming and J lost 5 bases; unmatched junction nucleotides: 4. CDR1 GTSNPN and CDR2 SVGIG come from the germline V gene (reference sequence). The CDR3 runs to 14 residues. In DNA, the CDR3 is TGTGCCTGGAGTGAGGGGACAGGCTATCAGCCCCAGCATTTT. Amino acids: CAWSEGTGYQPQHF.

This chain links TRBV19 with TRBJ1-2; D unresolved. V shed 3 bases and J shed 4 bases, with 9 bases lying between them. CDR3 length equals 13 residues. Germline V gene data show CDR1 as LNHDA and CDR2 as SQIVND (reference sequence). CDR3 in DNA: TGTGCCAGTAGTATTTCAATCCCCTATGGCTACACCTTC. Protein sequence: CASSISIPYGYTF.

This chain uses TRBV5-1 with TRBJ2-3, with TRBD1 identical over 9 bases. The V gene's germline CDR1 is SGHRS and CDR2 YFSETQ. This CDR3 is built from 18 residues. Trimming took 4 bases from V and 0 from J; bases not matched to a gene: 12. In DNA form, the CDR3 reads TGCGCCAGCAGCCCGGGGACAGGGACTCTACCTAGCACAGATACGCAGTATTTT. Encoded protein: CASSPGTGTLPSTDTQYF.

The CDR3 is CSVVRQGSATNEKLFF. The CDR3 nucleotides read TGCAGCGTAGTCAGACAGGGAAGTGCAACTAATGAAAAACTGTTTTTT. This chain connects TRBV29-1 to TRBJ1-4; 7 bases align to TRBD1. The CDR3 is 16 residues long. The V and J ends lost 6 bases and 0 bases, in that order; junction bases with no gene match: 10. Germline V gene lookup returns CDR1 SQVTM and CDR2 ANQGSEA.

By frequency, this clone is medium-sized. The rearrangement uses TRBV5-1 and TRBJ1-4; perhaps TRBD1 as D (6 bases). V lost 0 bases to trimming and J lost 4 bases, with 10 bases between them. Germline V lookup: CDR1 SGHRS, CDR2 YFSETQ. CDR3 length equals 15 residues. CDR3 protein: CASSLAGDFNEKLFF. The CDR3 DNA follows: TGCGCCAGCAGCTTGGCAGGGGATTTTAATGAAAAACTGTTTTTT. Complete variable domain (other parts from reference TRBV5-1 and TRBJ1-4): KAGVTQTPRYLIKTRGQQVTLSCSPISGHRSVSWYQQTPGQGLQFLFEYFSETQRNKGNFPGRFSGRQFSNSRSEMNVSTLELGDSALYLCASSLAGDFNEKLFFGSGTQLSVL.

The chain recombines TRBV5-1 with TRBJ2-7; 7 bases match TRBD1. The CDR3 has 14 amino acids. Losses at the gene ends were 0 bases for V and 4 bases for J; bases not matched to a gene: 4. Germline V gene data show CDR1 as SGHRS and CDR2 as YFSETQ. In nucleotides, the CDR3 is TGCGCCAGCAGCTTGGAGACAGGGATGTACGAGCAGTACTTC. The encoded protein is CASSLETGMYEQYF.

The chain is built from TRBV30 and TRBJ1-2; TRBD1 aligns across 7 bases. This CDR3 spans 14 amino acids. With V trimmed by 4 bases and J by 9 bases, 14 bases remained unmatched. Germline CDR1 and CDR2: GTSNPN and SVGIG (reference sequence). CDR3 sequence: CAWNIGTAAWSYTF. The CDR3 nucleotides read TGTGCCTGGAACATAGGGACAGCCGCTTGGAGCTACACCTTC.

The rearrangement links TRBV6-5 to TRBJ1-1, with a tentative D call TRBD1 (6 bases). Trimming removed 7 bases from V and 7 bases from J, with 19 bases in between. The CDR3 is 14 residues long. From germline, CDR1 is MNHEY and CDR2 SVGAGI. The CDR3 region is CASNLAPGHFEAFF. As DNA, the CDR3 is TGTGCCAGCAATTTGGCCCCGGGACATTTTGAAGCTTTCTTT.

The V gene is TRBV5-1, the J gene TRBJ2-7; 9 nucleotides agree with TRBD1. Looked up from germline, CDR1 is SGHRS and CDR2 is YFSETQ. CDR3 length: 14 residues. V trimming: 0 bases; J trimming: 5 bases; junction bases outside the gene matches: 3. The CDR3 here is CASSLETGGDEQYF. CDR3 coding DNA: TGCGCCAGCAGCTTGGAGACAGGGGGGGACGAGCAGTACTTC.

V and J are TRBV7-2 and TRBJ1-1; the D gene is possibly TRBD1 (5 bases). The CDR3 spans 13 residues. In germline, CDR1 is SGHTA, CDR2 FQGNSA. The V and J ends lost 4 bases and 13 bases respectively, with 19 bases between them. In DNA, the CDR3 is TGTGCCAGCAGCTGGGGCCCAACAGAAAGGGATTTCTTT. Protein sequence: CASSWGPTERDFF.

This chain links TRBV4-2 with TRBJ2-7, with D perhaps TRBD2 (6 bases). CDR1 and CDR2 from the germline V gene are LGHNA and YNFKEQ. CDR3 length: 14 amino acids. Trimming cost V 4 bases and J 0 bases, with 10 bases left between them. CDR3 region: CASSLGGSSYEQYF. The CDR3 nucleotides are TGTGCCAGCAGCCTGGGAGGTAGCTCCTACGAGCAGTACTTC.

J is TRBJ2-1 and V is TRBV7-2; TRBD2 agrees at 13 bases. CDR3 length: 19 amino acids. The V and J ends lost 5 bases and 0 bases, in that order; junction bases with no gene match: 10. Looked up from germline, CDR1 is SGHTA and CDR2 is FQGNSA. In DNA, the CDR3 is TGTGCCAGCAGCCGGCAGGGACTAGCGGGGTTAAGCTCCTACAATGAGCAGTTCTTC. Its translation is CASSRQGLAGLSSYNEQFF.

V gene TRBV19 combines with J gene TRBJ2-4; 9 bases align to TRBD2. Germline values: CDR1 LNHDA, CDR2 SQIVND (reference sequence). This CDR3 has 17 residues. The V gene end was trimmed by 3 bases and the J gene end by 0 bases; junction bases not matched to a gene: 6. The CDR3 nucleotides read TGTGCCAGTAGTATTAGCCTAGCGGGAATAGCCAAAAACATTCAGTACTTC. Translated, it gives CASSISLAGIAKNIQYF.

This chain links TRBV30 with TRBJ1-3, with D maybe TRBD1 (5 bases). CDR3 size: 14 residues. Germline V gives CDR1 GTSNPN, CDR2 SVGIG (reference sequence). V gave up 0 bases and J gave up 0 bases, with 6 bases separating them. CDR3 nucleotides: TGTGCCTGGAGTGTTGACAGCTCTGGAAACACCATATATTTT. It is translated as CAWSVDSSGNTIYF.